Shown below are 2 T cell receptor beta chains from a single sample sequenced in a study of blood T cell repertoires in COVID-19. Sequencing was performed with immunoSEQ multiplex PCR; in TCRdb, only in-frame clones are kept and a portion is missing. This sample has around 260,000 clones, with less than 90% found just once. Specimen: peripheral blood. The origin of the receptors is a man younger than 40 with active or convalescent COVID-19.

CDR3 amino acids: CASRFDNSPLHF. CDR3 sequence (DNA): TGTGCCAGCAGGTTCGATAATTCACCCCTCCACTTT. J is TRBJ1-6 and V is TRBV7-9; D call uncertain. The CDR3 sequence is 12 residues long. Between the trimmed V and J ends, which lost 6 bases and 5 bases, there was a span of 5 bases. CDR1 is SEHNR, CDR2 FQNEAQ, per germline (reference sequence).

This chain uses TRBV4-1 with TRBJ1-2; D gene unclear. CDR1 and CDR2 (germline): MGHRA, YSYEKL. Trimming stripped 10 bases from V and 5 bases from J, with 14 bases between. CDR3 length: 12 amino acids. CDR3 in amino acids: CATYRGSYGYTF. The CDR3 nucleotides are TGCGCCACCTACCGAGGGAGTTATGGCTACACCTTC.